The clone carrying this T cell receptor beta chain was found a few times. Deletions cut 5 bases from V and 4 bases from J, with 8 bases between. Germline CDR1 reads SNHLY; CDR2 reads FYNNEI. CDR3 length: 12 amino acids. These data come from a study of blood T cells in healthy people across ages. Sample-barcoded 5' priming and a J-beta primer mix drove a second PCR of about 7 to 11 cycles. TCRdb reanalysed the 5' RACE reads using MiXCR and keeps one entry per CDR3 protein. The sample includes fewer than 2 million distinct CDR3 sequences, about two fifths of them seen just once. The chain employs TRBV2 and TRBJ1-2, with no clear D. Input material: blood. The sequence was obtained from a human donor in good health. The CDR3 DNA reads TGTGCCAGCAGTCCAATGGTCTATGGCTACACCTTC. Translated: CASSPMVYGYTF.